These 27 T cell receptor beta chains originate from one sample sequenced in a study of T cell responses to AZD1222 COVID-19 vaccine. Clones were sequenced by immunoSEQ multiplex PCR, and TCRdb holds only the in-frame ones, with some missing. The sample shows 250,000 or so clones, approximately 95% of them seen only once. This sample comprised peripheral blood, obtained on day 0 of AZD1222 vaccination. These receptors originate from an adult in good health.

The chain employs TRBV28 and TRBJ2-1; 9 bases match TRBD2. V lost 2 bases, J lost 5 bases, and 4 bases stayed unmatched. Germline V CDR1 and CDR2: MDHEN, SYDVKM. The CDR3 runs 15 residues. CDR3 residues: CASSLGLAGNNEQFF. In DNA, the CDR3 is TGTGCCAGCAGTTTAGGGCTAGCGGGAAACAATGAGCAGTTCTTC.

The chain has TRBV5-1 and TRBJ2-5; 10 bases agree with TRBD2. This CDR3 is built from 14 residues. Germline assignment: CDR1 SGHRS and CDR2 YFSETQ. The ends lost 4 bases at V and 3 bases at J; junction bases unmatched: 3. The CDR3 DNA follows: TGCGCCAGCAGCGCCACTAGCGGGAAAGAGACCCAGTACTTC. Translating gives CASSATSGKETQYF.

The chain combines TRBV12-3 or TRBV12-4 with TRBJ2-2, with D tentatively TRBD1 (6 bases). The V end lost 6 bases, the J end lost 3 bases, and 8 bases lay between the germline ends. The CDR3 runs to 13 residues. The DNA for the CDR3 is TGTGCCAGCAGGGGGACATACACCGGGGAGCTGTTTTTT. It translates to CASRGTYTGELFF.

The CDR3 DNA reads as TGTGCCAGCAGTCTCCCGACAGGCTCATATAATTCACCCCTCCACTTT. This sequence encodes CASSLPTGSYNSPLHF. The J gene is TRBJ1-6, the V gene TRBV28; D is perhaps TRBD1 (6 bases). Between the trimmed V and J ends, which lost 5 bases and 4 bases, there was a span of 15 bases. The CDR3 spans 16 residues. Looked up from germline, CDR1 is MDHEN and CDR2 is SYDVKM.

The chain joins TRBV12-3 or TRBV12-4 to TRBJ2-5; tentatively, D is TRBD1 or TRBD2 (5 bases each). This CDR3 contains 12 residues. Between the trimmed V and J ends, which lost 7 bases and 5 bases, there was a span of 11 bases. The DNA for the CDR3 is TGTGCCAGCAAGGAGTGGGACGAGACCCAGTACTTC. It yields the protein CASKEWDETQYF.

The chain has TRBV20-1 and TRBJ2-2; D not certain. The CDR3 runs 12 residues. The germline V and J ends were trimmed by 3 bases and 6 bases, with 8 bases remaining between them. Germline assignment: CDR1 DFQATT and CDR2 SNEGSKA (reference sequence). The CDR3 region has the DNA TGCAGTGCTAGTCCGTTTTCCGGGGAGCTGTTTTTT. This gives the protein CSASPFSGELFF.

The rearrangement uses TRBV5-1 and TRBJ1-2, with 7 bases identical to TRBD1. There are 13 residues in the CDR3. The germline gives CDR1 SGHRS, CDR2 YFSETQ. Unmatched junction bases numbered 5, after V lost 5 bases and J lost 4 bases. The CDR3: CASSSDRAYGYTF. Here the CDR3 DNA reads TGCGCCAGCAGTAGCGACAGGGCCTATGGCTACACCTTC.

The chain employs TRBV7-9 and TRBJ1-1; D unclear. V shed 0 bases and J shed 1 base, with 6 bases lying between them. The CDR3 sequence is 14 residues long. Germline V gives CDR1 SEHNR, CDR2 FQNEAQ (reference sequence). The CDR3 DNA follows: TGTGCCAGCAGCTTAGCCTTTGGGAACACTGAAGCTTTCTTT. It is translated as CASSLAFGNTEAFF.

About this clone: This specimen includes other DNA sequences encoding the same CDR3. The chain is built from TRBV12-3 or TRBV12-4 and TRBJ2-2; D is uncertain. The V end was cut by 6 bases, the J end by 4 bases, with 6 bases between. The CDR3 is 12 residues long. This CDR3 reads CASSPGTGELFF. As DNA, the CDR3 is TGTGCCAGCAGCCCGGGCACCGGGGAGCTGTTTTTT.

The chain recombines TRBV20-1 with TRBJ1-5; TRBD1 might be the D (5 bases). Germline V gives CDR1 DFQATT, CDR2 SNEGSKA (reference sequence). The CDR3 consists of 19 residues. Trimming pared 3 bases from V and 2 bases from J, leaving 26 bases between. In DNA, the CDR3 is TGCAGTGCTAGTCGGGGCAGCTTCCGAATGGGGTTGGGCAATCAGCCCCAGCATTTT. This codes for CSASRGSFRMGLGNQPQHF.

The rearrangement uses TRBV5-4 and TRBJ2-1; TRBD2 matches at 11 bases. Germline CDR1 is SGHNT and CDR2 is YYREEE (reference sequence). The CDR3 spans 15 residues. V was pared by 4 bases and J by 4 bases, with 4 bases of the junction left unmatched. The CDR3, as DNA: TGTGCCAGCAGCCTAACTAGCGGGAGTTACAATGAGCAGTTCTTC. Translated: CASSLTSGSYNEQFF.

This sequence joins TRBV6-5 and TRBJ2-3; D is perhaps TRBD1 or TRBD2 (6 bases each). V lost 6 bases and J 3 bases, leaving 16 bases between the germline ends. This CDR3 contains 15 residues. Looked up from germline, CDR1 is MNHEY and CDR2 is SVGAGI. CDR3 DNA sequence: TGTGCCAGCAGCAAACCGGGGGCTGCGACAGATACGCAGTATTTT. Encoded protein: CASSKPGAATDTQYF.

This chain uses TRBV5-1 with TRBJ2-7; D is undetermined. CDR3 size: 13 residues. CDR1 and CDR2 (germline): SGHRS, YFSETQ. V was cut by 4 bases and J by 2 bases, with 10 bases left in between. In nucleotides, the CDR3 is TGCGCCAGCAGCGTTGGATACACCTACGAGCAGTACTTC. This codes for CASSVGYTYEQYF.

The chain couples TRBV6-1 to TRBJ1-6; perhaps TRBD1 as D (5 bases). Germline V CDR1 and CDR2: MNHNS, SASEGT. The ends were cut back, 2 bases at V and 13 bases at J, with 12 bases in the middle. This CDR3 spans 13 amino acids. CDR3 DNA: TGTGCCAGCAGTGAACTGGACAAGCTCCCCCTCCACTTT. Protein: CASSELDKLPLHF.

V is TRBV10-1 and J is TRBJ2-5; 7 bases fit TRBD1. The V gene end was trimmed by 2 bases and the J gene end by 4 bases; junction bases not matched to a gene: 7. Germline-derived CDR1 and CDR2 are WNHNN and SYGVQD (reference sequence). There are 15 residues in the CDR3. The CDR3 loop is CASSEKKRGRETQYF. For the CDR3, the DNA is TGCGCCAGCAGTGAGAAGAAGAGGGGGCGAGAGACCCAGTACTTC.

This sequence joins TRBV7-7 and TRBJ1-6; D remains unclear. CDR1 SSHAT and CDR2 FNYEAQ come from the germline V gene (reference sequence). The CDR3 length is 13 residues. Trimming took 5 bases from V and 8 from J, leaving 10 bases between them. The CDR3 nucleotides read TGTGCCAGCAGCCCCAGTGTTGATTCACCCCTCCACTTT. Its translation is CASSPSVDSPLHF.

This clone was observed many times. CDR3 region: CASSPYRDRTYEQYF. CDR3 sequence (DNA): TGTGCCAGCAGCCCCTACAGGGACCGCACCTACGAGCAGTACTTC. The chain combines TRBV7-8 with TRBJ2-7; D possibly corresponds to TRBD1 (6 bases). The V gene lost 5 bases and the J gene lost 2 bases, with 16 bases spanning the gap. The germline V gene encodes CDR1 SGHVS and CDR2 FQNEAQ. CDR3 length equals 15 residues.

V is TRBV5-4 and J is TRBJ1-2, with unresolved D. Looked up from germline, CDR1 is SGHNT and CDR2 is YYREEE (reference sequence). The CDR3 runs 13 residues. The V end lost 3 bases, the J end lost 2 bases, and 8 bases lay between the germline ends. The CDR3 bases are TGTGCCAGCAGCTCTGTCGGAAACTATGGCTACACCTTC. This sequence encodes CASSSVGNYGYTF. Based on the CDR3 plus reference TRBV5-4 and TRBJ1-2, the full variable domain is ETGVTQSPTHLIKTRGQQVTLRCSSQSGHNTVSWYQQALGQGPQFIFQYYREEENGRGNFPPRFSGLQFPNYSSELNVNALELDDSALYLCASSSVGNYGYTFGSGTRLTVV.

The genes are TRBV7-2 and TRBJ2-7; D unresolved. V lost 1 base and J 5 bases, leaving 6 bases between the germline ends. Germline CDR1 SGHTA, CDR2 FQGNSA. The CDR3 covers 12 residues. The CDR3 region has the DNA TGTGCCAGCAGCTTAGGGGTCAACGAGCAGTACTTC. Translation gives CASSLGVNEQYF.

The gene calls are TRBV24-1 and TRBJ1-3; D gene uncertain. This CDR3 is built from 14 residues. Germline-derived CDR1 and CDR2 are KGHDR and SFDVKD. V was clipped by 4 bases and J by 0 bases, with 6 bases between them. The CDR3: CATSETGSGNTIYF. The CDR3 nucleotides read TGTGCCACCAGTGAGACGGGCTCTGGAAACACCATATATTTT.

This chain connects TRBV5-1 to TRBJ1-2; D call uncertain. The V and J ends lost 2 bases and 7 bases respectively, with 18 bases between them. The CDR3 runs 15 residues. Germline V gives CDR1 SGHRS, CDR2 YFSETQ. CDR3 region: CASSLGSGRVGGYTF. In DNA form, the CDR3 reads TGCGCCAGCAGCTTAGGGTCCGGGAGGGTCGGTGGCTACACCTTC.

The rearrangement uses TRBV5-1 and TRBJ2-7, with 8 bases fitting TRBD1. The J segment lost 4 bases and the V segment lost 2 bases, leaving 2 bases of the junction unmatched. The germline gives CDR1 SGHRS, CDR2 YFSETQ. CDR3 size: 13 residues. In DNA, the CDR3 is TGCGCCAGCAGCTTACAGGGGGAGTACGAGCAGTACTTC. It codes for CASSLQGEYEQYF.

The genes are TRBV29-1 and TRBJ2-5; D is perhaps TRBD2 (7 bases). Trimming stripped 8 bases from V and 5 bases from J, with 18 bases between. The CDR3 sequence is 13 residues long. The germline V gene encodes CDR1 SQVTM and CDR2 ANQGSEA. The CDR3 DNA reads TGCAGCTACTCGCGTGGGGGGGGCGAGACCCAGTACTTC. Translation: CSYSRGGGETQYF.

This clone was counted a single time. V and J are TRBV4-1 and TRBJ2-7, with D maybe TRBD1 (6 bases). Between the trimmed V and J ends, which lost 3 bases and 4 bases, there was a span of 16 bases. This CDR3 has 15 residues. The V gene's germline CDR1 is MGHRA and CDR2 YSYEKL. The CDR3 DNA reads as TGCGCCAGCAGCCACCTCCAGGGGATTCGTTACGAGCAGTACTTC. Protein: CASSHLQGIRYEQYF.

The gene calls are TRBV19 and TRBJ1-3; D possibly corresponds to TRBD1 (6 bases). V lost 4 bases and J lost 4, with 17 bases in between. The germline V gene has CDR1 LNHDA and CDR2 SQIVND (reference sequence). The CDR3 length is 16 residues. As DNA, the CDR3 is TGTGCCAGTAGTAGTACGGGGGCGATAGGAGGAAACACCATATATTTT. This translates into CASSSTGAIGGNTIYF.

The chain employs TRBV19 and TRBJ1-2; TRBD1 aligns across 7 bases. The germline V gene encodes CDR1 LNHDA and CDR2 SQIVND (reference sequence). The J segment lost 8 bases and the V segment lost 9 bases, leaving 6 bases of the junction unmatched. There are 11 residues in the CDR3. CDR3 sequence reads: CASNRGGGYTF. The CDR3 DNA reads TGTGCCAGCAACAGGGGAGGAGGCTACACCTTC.

The V and J genes are TRBV5-6 and TRBJ2-7, with D perhaps matching TRBD2 (6 bases). Germline values: CDR1 SGHDT, CDR2 YYEEEE. V was trimmed by 4 bases and J by 2 bases, leaving 10 bases between them. The CDR3 has 13 residues. The CDR3 DNA sequence: TGTGCCAGCAGCGGAGGGGTCCCCTACGAGCAGTACTTC. Amino acid sequence: CASSGGVPYEQYF. Full variable domain (rest looked up from reference TRBV5-6 and TRBJ2-7): DAGVTQSPTHLIKTRGQQVTLRCSPKSGHDTVSWYQQALGQGPQFIFQYYEEEERQRGNFPDRFSGHQFPNYSSELNVNALLLGDSALYLCASSGGVPYEQYFGPGTRLTVT.